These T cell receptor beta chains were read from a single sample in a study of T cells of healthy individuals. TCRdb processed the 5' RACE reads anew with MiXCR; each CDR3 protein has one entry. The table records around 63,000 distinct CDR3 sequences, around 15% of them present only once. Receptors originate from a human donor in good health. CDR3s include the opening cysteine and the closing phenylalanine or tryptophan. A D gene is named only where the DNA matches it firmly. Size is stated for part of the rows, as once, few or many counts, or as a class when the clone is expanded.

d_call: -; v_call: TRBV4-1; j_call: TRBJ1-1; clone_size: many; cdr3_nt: TGCGCCAGCAGCCAAAAGAGTGCAGCAAGTGAAGCTTTCTTT; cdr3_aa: CASSQKSAASEAFF
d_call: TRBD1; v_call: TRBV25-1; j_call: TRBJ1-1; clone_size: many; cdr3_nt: TGTGCCAGCACCCAGTCCGGGACAGGGGGCACTGAAGCTTTCTTT; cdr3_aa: CASTQSGTGGTEAFF
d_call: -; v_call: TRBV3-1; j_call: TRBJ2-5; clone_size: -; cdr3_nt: TGTGCCAGCAGCCAGGGACGGGGCCAAGAGACCCAGTACTTC; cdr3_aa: CASSQGRGQETQYF
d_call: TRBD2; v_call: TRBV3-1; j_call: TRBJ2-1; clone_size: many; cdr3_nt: TGTGCCAGCAGCCCCGCCGGGACTAGCGGTGAGCAGTTCTTC; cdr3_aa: CASSPAGTSGEQFF
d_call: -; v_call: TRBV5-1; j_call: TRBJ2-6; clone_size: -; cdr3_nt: TGCGCCAGCACACAGGGTACCGGGGCCAACGTCCTGACTTTC; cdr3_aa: CASTQGTGANVLTF
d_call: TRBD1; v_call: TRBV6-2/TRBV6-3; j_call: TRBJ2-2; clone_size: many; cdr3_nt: TGTGCCAGCAGTTACCGGGACAGCCCGACCGGGGAGCTGTTTTTT; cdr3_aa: CASSYRDSPTGELFF
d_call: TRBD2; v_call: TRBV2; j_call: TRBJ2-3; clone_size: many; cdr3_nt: TGTGCCAGCAAGGCCGAGCTAGCGGTAACAGATACGCAGTATTTT; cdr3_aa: CASKAELAVTDTQYF
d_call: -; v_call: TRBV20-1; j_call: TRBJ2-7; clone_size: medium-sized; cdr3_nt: TGCAGTGCTAGTAGGTCATACTCCTACGAGCAGTACTTC; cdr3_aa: CSASRSYSYEQYF
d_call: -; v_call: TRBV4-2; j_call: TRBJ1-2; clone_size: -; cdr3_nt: TGTGCCAGCAGCCAAGTAACTCCTTCGAACTATGGCTACACCTTC; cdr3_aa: CASSQVTPSNYGYTF
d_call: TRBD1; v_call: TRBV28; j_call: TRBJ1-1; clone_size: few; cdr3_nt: TGTGCCAGCAGCCCACCGACAGGGACGGCCACTGAAGCTTTCTTT; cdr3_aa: CASSPPTGTATEAFF
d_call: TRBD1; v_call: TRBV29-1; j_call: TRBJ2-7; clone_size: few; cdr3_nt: TGCAGCGTCGGACAGGGAATTGGGAACGAGCAGTACTTC; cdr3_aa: CSVGQGIGNEQYF
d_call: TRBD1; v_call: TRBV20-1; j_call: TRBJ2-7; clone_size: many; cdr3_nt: TGCAGTGCTAGAGTAGACAGGGTGGGTGGGCAGTACTTC; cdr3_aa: CSARVDRVGGQYF
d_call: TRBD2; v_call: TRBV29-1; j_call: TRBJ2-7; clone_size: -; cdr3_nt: TGCAGCGTTGTAGCGGGAGCTTACGAGCAGTACTTC; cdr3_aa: CSVVAGAYEQYF
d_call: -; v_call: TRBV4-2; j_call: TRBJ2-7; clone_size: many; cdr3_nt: TGTGCCAGCAGCCAAGAGGGCGGGAAAAGATACGAGCAGTACTTC; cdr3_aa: CASSQEGGKRYEQYF
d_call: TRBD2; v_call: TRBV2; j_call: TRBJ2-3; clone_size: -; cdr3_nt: TGTGCCGGAGAACCGGGAGGTGGCACAGATACGCAGTATTTT; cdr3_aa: CAGEPGGGTDTQYF
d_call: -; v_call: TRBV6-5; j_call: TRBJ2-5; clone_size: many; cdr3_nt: TGTGCCAGCAGTTTTACAGGGCACCAAGAGACCCAGTACTTC; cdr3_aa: CASSFTGHQETQYF
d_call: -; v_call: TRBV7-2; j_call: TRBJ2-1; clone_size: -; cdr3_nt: TGTGCCAGCAGCTTAAGGGAGCGGAATGAGCAGTTCTTC; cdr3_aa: CASSLRERNEQFF
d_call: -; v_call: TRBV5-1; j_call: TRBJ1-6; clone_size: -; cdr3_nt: TGCGCCAGCAGCTTCGGGGACAATTCACCCCTCCACTTT; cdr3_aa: CASSFGDNSPLHF